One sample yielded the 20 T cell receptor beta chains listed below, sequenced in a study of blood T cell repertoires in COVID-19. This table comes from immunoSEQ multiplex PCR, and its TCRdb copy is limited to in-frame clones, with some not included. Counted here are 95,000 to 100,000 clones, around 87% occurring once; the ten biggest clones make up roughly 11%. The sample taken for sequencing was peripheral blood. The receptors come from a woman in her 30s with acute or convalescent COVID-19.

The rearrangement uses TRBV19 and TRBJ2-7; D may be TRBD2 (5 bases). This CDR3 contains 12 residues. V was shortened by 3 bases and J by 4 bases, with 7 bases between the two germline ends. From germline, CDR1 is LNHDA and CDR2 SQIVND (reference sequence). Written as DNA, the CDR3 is TGTGCCAGTAGTATTGGAGGATACGAGCAGTACTTC. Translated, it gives CASSIGGYEQYF.

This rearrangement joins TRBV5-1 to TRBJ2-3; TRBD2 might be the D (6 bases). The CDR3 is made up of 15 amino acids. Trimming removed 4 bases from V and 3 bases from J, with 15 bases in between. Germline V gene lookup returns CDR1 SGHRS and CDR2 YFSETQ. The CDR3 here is CASSAAGFGTDTQYF. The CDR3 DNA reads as TGCGCCAGCAGCGCCGCGGGGTTTGGTACAGATACGCAGTATTTT. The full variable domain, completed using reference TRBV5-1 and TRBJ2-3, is KAGVTQTPRYLIKTRGQQVTLSCSPISGHRSVSWYQQTPGQGLQFLFEYFSETQRNKGNFPGRFSGRQFSNSRSEMNVSTLELGDSALYLCASSAAGFGTDTQYFGPGTRLTVL.

The CDR3 protein is CASSFSNRDSYGYTF. CDR3 DNA: TGTGCCAGCAGTTTCTCGAACCGGGACAGCTATGGCTACACCTTC. The chain couples TRBV28 to TRBJ1-2; TRBD1 aligns across 7 bases. Germline V gene sequence: CDR1 MDHEN, CDR2 SYDVKM. The CDR3 sequence is 15 residues long. V shed 3 bases and J 4 bases; nucleotides not matched to a gene: 8.

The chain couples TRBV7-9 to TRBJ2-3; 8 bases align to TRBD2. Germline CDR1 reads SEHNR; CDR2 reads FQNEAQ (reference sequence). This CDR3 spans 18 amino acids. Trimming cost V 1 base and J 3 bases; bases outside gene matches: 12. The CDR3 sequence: CASSLGVAGNLGTDTQYF. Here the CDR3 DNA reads TGTGCCAGCAGCTTAGGGGTAGCGGGGAACCTCGGTACAGATACGCAGTATTTT.

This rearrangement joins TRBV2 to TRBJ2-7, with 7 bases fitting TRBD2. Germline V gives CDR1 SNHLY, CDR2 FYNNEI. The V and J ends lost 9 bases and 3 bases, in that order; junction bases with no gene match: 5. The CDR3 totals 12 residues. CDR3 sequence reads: CARGGSIYEQYF. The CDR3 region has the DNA TGTGCCAGGGGGGGGAGCATCTACGAGCAGTACTTC. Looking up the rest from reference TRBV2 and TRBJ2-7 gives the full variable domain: EPEVTQTPSHQVTQMGQEVILRCVPISNHLYFYWYRQILGQKVEFLVSFYNNEISEKSEIFDDQFSVERPDGSNFTLKIRSTKLEDSAMYFCARGGSIYEQYFGPGTRLTVT.

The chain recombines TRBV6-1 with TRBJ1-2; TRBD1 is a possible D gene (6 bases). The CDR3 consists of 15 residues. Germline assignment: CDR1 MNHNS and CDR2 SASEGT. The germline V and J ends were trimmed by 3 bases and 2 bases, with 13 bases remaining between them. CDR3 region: CASSDGGALNYGYTF. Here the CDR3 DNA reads TGTGCCAGCAGTGATGGGGGGGCGCTGAACTATGGCTACACCTTC.

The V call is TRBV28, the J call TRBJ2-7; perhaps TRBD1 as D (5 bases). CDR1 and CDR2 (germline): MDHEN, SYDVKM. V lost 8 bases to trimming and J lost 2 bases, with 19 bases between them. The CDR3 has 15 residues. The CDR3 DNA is TGTGCCAGCCAAAAGCAGGGCCGCACAGCCTACGAGCAGTACTTC. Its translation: CASQKQGRTAYEQYF.

In nucleotides, the CDR3 is TGTGCCAGCAGTTACTCGGCGGGGTACAATGAGCAGTTCTTC. This sequence encodes CASSYSAGYNEQFF. This chain links TRBV6-6 with TRBJ2-1; possible D gene TRBD2, 6 bases. Per the germline V gene, CDR1 is MNHNY and CDR2 is SVGAGI (reference sequence). The V and J ends lost 0 bases and 4 bases respectively, with 7 bases between them. CDR3 length: 14 amino acids.

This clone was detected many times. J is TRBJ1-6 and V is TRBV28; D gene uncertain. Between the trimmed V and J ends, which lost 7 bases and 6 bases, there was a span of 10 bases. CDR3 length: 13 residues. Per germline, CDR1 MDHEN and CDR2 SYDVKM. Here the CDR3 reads CASISVLNSPLHF. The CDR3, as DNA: TGTGCCAGCATCTCAGTTCTTAATTCACCCCTCCACTTT.

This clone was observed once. CDR3 protein: CASSPSGTVYEQYF. For the CDR3, the DNA is TGTGCCAGCTCTCCTTCGGGGACAGTTTACGAGCAGTACTTC. This chain connects TRBV18 to TRBJ2-7; TRBD1 aligns across 7 bases. The CDR3 is 14 residues long. V shed 6 bases, J shed 4 bases, and the junction held 9 bases outside the gene matches. Looked up from germline, CDR1 is KGHSH and CDR2 is LQKENI.

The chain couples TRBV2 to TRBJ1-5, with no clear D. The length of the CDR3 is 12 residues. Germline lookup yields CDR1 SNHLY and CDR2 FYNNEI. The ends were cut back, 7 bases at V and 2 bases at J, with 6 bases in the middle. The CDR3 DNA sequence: TGTGCCAGCACGGAGGGCAATCAGCCCCAGCATTTT. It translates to CASTEGNQPQHF.

The CDR3 loop is CASSLGGLTEAFF. Here the CDR3 DNA reads TGTGCCAGCAGCTTGGGGGGATTGACTGAAGCTTTCTTT. This chain joins TRBV11-1 and TRBJ1-1; the D gene is possibly TRBD1 (5 bases). The CDR3 is 13 residues long. Germline-derived CDR1 and CDR2 are SGHAT and FQDESV (reference sequence). V lost 3 bases, J lost 5 bases, and 10 bases lay in between.

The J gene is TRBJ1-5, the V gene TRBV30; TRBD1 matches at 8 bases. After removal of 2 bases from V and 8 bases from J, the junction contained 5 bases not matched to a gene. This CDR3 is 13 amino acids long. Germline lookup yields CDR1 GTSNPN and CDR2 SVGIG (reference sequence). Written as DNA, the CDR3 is TGTGCCTGGAGTCATCAGGGGGCAGAGCCCCAGCATTTT. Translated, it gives CAWSHQGAEPQHF.

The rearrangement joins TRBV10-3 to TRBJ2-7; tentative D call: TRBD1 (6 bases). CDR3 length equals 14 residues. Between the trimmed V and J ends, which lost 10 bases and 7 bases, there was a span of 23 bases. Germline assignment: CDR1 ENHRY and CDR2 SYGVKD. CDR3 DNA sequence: TGTGCCACATCAATTGGACAGACCTCCCAAGAGCAGTACTTC. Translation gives CATSIGQTSQEQYF.

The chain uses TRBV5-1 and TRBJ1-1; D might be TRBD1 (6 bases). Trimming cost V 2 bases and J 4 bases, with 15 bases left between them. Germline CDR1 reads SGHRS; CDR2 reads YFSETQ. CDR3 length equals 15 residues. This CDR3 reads CASSFYTGRGTEAFF. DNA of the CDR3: TGCGCCAGCAGCTTTTACACAGGGAGGGGCACTGAAGCTTTCTTT.

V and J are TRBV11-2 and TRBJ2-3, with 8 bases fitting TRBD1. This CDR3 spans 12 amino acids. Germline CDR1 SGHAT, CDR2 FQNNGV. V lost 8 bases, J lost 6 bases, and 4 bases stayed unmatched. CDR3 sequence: CASGGQGDTQYF. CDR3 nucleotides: TGTGCCAGCGGTGGACAGGGTGATACGCAGTATTTT.

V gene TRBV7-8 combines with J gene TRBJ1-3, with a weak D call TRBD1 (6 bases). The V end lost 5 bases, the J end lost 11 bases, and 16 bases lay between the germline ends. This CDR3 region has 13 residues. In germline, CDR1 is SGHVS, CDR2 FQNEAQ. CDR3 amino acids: CASSGQGPLPIYF. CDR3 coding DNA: TGTGCCAGCAGCGGTCAGGGGCCGCTCCCCATATATTTT.

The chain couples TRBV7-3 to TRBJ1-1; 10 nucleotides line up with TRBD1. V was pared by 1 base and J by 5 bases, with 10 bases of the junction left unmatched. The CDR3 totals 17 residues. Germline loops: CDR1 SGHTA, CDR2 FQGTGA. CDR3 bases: TGTGCCAGCAGCTTAAGTCCCGGGACAGGGGATCAAACTGAAGCTTTCTTT. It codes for CASSLSPGTGDQTEAFF.

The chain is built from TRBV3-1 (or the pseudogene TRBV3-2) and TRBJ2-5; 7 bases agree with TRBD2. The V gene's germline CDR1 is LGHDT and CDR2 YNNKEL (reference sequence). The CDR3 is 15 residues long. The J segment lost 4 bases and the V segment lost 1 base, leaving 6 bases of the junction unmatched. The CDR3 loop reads CASSQAGTTGETQYF. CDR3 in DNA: TGTGCCAGCAGCCAAGCCGGGACTACCGGAGAGACCCAGTACTTC.

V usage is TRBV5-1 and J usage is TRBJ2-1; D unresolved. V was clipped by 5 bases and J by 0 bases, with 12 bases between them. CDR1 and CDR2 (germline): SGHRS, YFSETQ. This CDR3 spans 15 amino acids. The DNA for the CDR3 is TGCGCCAGCAGACAAGACACTTACTCCTACAATGAGCAGTTCTTC. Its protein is CASRQDTYSYNEQFF.